This T cell receptor (beta chain) was sequenced during a study of CD8+CD57+ T cells in acquired aplastic anemia (dated by TCRdb to the late 2010s). About the investigation overall: Extracted DNA from sorted CD4+ and CD8+ cells averaged 3.2 ug, ranging from roughly 0.19 to 27.4 ug. CD8+CD57+ expansion was defined as a frequency above the mean frequency observed in healthy subjects.

Results the study describes overall, beyond this receptor: CD8+ Simpson's diversity did not differ significantly between patients and healthy controls (P=0.060). Around 27 CD8+ CDR3 sequences were found to be shared between patients and controls, but these sequences appeared to be highly expressed in patients and within the immunodominant clones of the patients.

V gives up 5 bases and J gives up 2 bases, and the segment between their germline ends measures 16 bases. The CDR3 starts with the cysteine, ends with the phenylalanine, and has 15 residues. Just CDR3 DNA is preserved here, 45 bases in frame from base 1. As encoded in the germline V gene (reference sequence), CDR1 is SEHNR while CDR2 is FQNEAQ. As concerns this clonotype: Which antigen it targets is not known. There are no base qualities to consult, and no much larger clone falls within one base.

Profiling of TCR beta VDJ combinations and CDR3 sequences used genomic DNA as the template. TCR repertoire sequencing was run on an Illumina HiSeq 2000. The source study handled its data this way. Repertoire assessment relied on Simpson's diversity index, CDR3 size and DJ length profiles, and TRBV/TRBJ rearrangement plots. The immunodominant clone was defined as the most abundant DNA sequence in deep sequencing data. CDR3 amino acid sequences were checked for sharing between subjects and were compared against published repertoires and the VDJdb database. TCRdb took the public reads, trimmed them with fastp at Q25, ran MiXCR for clone calling and kept in-frame beta chains. Each CDR3 protein gets just one entry, which takes the most common genes and DNA from the rows behind it. TCRdb's processing, not the authors', yielded these V and J calls. The sample yields 160,000 or so distinct CDR3 sequences; approximately 51% were counted once. About 2.9% of the sample is in the top ten clones.

Flow cytometry had shown CD8+CD57+ cell expansion in the patients selected for sequencing. Every patient had a diagnosis of severe acquired aplastic anemia based on International Study of Aplastic Anemia and Agranulocytosis and Camitta criteria. At the time blood was sampled, none of the patients had received any therapy. TCR repertoires of sorted CD4+ and CD8+ blood T cells from severe aplastic anemia patients and healthy subjects were deep-sequenced in the study. Patients were enrolled in the USA under clinicaltrials.gov protocols 00001620, 01623167, 00001397, 00071045, 00081523 and 00961064. Ficoll-Paque density gradient centrifugation was used to isolate peripheral blood mononuclear cells. CD4+ and CD8+ T cells were sorted by FACS or magnetic beads before DNA extraction.

This TCR was recovered from a human donor with aplastic anemia. Input material: sorted CD4+, CD8+, or CD8+CD57+ T cells (not recorded which) from PBMCs. The rearrangement combines TRBV7-9 with TRBJ2-7; the D gene remains uncertain. CDR3 reads: CASSATLTRTYEQYF. The nucleotide sequence reads TGTGCCAGCAGCGCAACTTTGACGAGGACCTACGAGCAGTACTTC. The CDR3 plus the reference TRBV7-9 and TRBJ2-7 genes for the other parts give the full variable domain: DTGVSQNPRHKITKRGQNVTFRCDPISEHNRLYWYRQTLGQGPEFLTYFQNEAQLEKSRLLSDRFSAERPKGSFSTLEIQRTEQGDSAMYLCASSATLTRTYEQYFGPGTRLTVT.